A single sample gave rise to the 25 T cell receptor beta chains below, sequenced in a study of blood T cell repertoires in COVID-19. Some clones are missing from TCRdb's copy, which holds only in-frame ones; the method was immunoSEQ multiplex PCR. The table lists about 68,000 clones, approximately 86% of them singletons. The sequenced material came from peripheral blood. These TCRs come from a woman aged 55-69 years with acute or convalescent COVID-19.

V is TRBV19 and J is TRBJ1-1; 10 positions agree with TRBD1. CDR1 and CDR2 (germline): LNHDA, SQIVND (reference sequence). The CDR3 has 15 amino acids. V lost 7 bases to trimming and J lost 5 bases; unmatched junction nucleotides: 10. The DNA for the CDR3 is TGTGCCAGTATAAAGGGGACAGGGGCGCGGACTGAAGCTTTCTTT. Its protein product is CASIKGTGARTEAFF.

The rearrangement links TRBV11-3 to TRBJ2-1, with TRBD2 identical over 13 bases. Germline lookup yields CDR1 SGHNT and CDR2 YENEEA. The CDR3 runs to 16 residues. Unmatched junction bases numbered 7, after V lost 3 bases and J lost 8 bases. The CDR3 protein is CASSFLGTSGTHEQFF. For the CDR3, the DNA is TGTGCCAGCAGCTTTCTCGGGACTAGCGGGACACATGAGCAGTTCTTC.

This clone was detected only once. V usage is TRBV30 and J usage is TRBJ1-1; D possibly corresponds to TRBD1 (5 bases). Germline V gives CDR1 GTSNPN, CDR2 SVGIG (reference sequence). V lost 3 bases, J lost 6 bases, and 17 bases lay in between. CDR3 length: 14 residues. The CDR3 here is CAWRSARGMAEAFF. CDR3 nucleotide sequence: TGTGCCTGGAGGTCAGCCCGGGGGATGGCTGAAGCTTTCTTT.

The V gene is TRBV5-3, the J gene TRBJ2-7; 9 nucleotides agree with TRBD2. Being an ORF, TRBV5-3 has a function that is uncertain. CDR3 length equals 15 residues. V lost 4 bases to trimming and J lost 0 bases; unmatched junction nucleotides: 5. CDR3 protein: CARSRHSGSSYEQYF. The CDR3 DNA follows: TGTGCCAGAAGCCGCCATAGCGGGAGCTCCTACGAGCAGTACTTC.

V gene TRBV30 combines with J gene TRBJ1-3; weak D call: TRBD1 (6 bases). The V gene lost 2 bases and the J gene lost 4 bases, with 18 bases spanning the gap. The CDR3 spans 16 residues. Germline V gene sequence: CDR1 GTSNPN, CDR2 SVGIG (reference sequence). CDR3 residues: CAWSPLRGGAGNTIYF. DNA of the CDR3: TGTGCCTGGAGTCCCCTCCGGGGGGGGGCGGGAAACACCATATATTTT.

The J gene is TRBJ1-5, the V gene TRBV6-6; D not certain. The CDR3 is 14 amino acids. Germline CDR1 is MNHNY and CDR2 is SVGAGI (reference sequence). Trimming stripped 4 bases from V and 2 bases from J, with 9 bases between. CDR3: CASSLPVRNQPQHF. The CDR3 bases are TGTGCCAGCAGTTTGCCAGTCCGCAATCAGCCCCAGCATTTT.

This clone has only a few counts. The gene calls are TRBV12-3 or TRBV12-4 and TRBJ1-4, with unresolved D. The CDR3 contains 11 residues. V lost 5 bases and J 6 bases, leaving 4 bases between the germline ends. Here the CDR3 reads CASSGHEKLFF. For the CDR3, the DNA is TGTGCCAGCAGTGGCCATGAAAAACTGTTTTTT.

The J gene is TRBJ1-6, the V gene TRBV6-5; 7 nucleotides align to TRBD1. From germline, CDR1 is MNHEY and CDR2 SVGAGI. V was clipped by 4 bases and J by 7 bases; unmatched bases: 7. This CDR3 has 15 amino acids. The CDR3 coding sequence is TGTGCCAGCAGTTTAGCGACAGGGAGGAATTCACCCCTCCACTTT. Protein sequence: CASSLATGRNSPLHF.

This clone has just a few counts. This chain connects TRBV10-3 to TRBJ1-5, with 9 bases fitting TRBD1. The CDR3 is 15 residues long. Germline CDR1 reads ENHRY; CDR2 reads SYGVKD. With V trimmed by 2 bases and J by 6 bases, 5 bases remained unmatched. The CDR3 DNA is TGTGCCATCAGTGAGGAAGGGACAGGGAGTCAGCCCCAGCATTTT. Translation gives CAISEEGTGSQPQHF.

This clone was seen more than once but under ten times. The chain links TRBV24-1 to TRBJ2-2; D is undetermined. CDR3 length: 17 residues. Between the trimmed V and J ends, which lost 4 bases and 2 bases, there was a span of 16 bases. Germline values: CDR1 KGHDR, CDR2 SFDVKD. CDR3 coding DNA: TGTGCCACCAGTGAGACCACACTCCGACTTAACACCGGGGAGCTGTTTTTT. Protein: CATSETTLRLNTGELFF.

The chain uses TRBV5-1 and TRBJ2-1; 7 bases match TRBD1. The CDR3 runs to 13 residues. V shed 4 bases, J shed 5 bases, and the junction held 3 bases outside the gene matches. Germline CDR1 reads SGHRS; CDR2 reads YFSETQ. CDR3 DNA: TGCGCCAGCAGCCAGACAGGGAACAATGAGCAGTTCTTC. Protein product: CASSQTGNNEQFF.

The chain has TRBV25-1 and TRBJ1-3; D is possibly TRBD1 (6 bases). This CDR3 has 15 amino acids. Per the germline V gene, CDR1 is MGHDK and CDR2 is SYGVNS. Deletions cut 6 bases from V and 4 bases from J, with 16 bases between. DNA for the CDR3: TGTGCCAGCAGCTCCACAGGGTCGGCGGGAAACACCATATATTTT. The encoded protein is CASSSTGSAGNTIYF.

This CDR3 reads CSASPGTDNSPLHF. The CDR3 region has the DNA TGCAGTGCTAGTCCCGGGACAGATAATTCACCCCTCCACTTT. The V gene is TRBV20-1, the J gene TRBJ1-6; 7 bases agree with TRBD1. The CDR3 has 14 residues. Germline V lookup: CDR1 DFQATT, CDR2 SNEGSKA (reference sequence). V trimming: 3 bases; J trimming: 5 bases; junction bases outside the gene matches: 4.

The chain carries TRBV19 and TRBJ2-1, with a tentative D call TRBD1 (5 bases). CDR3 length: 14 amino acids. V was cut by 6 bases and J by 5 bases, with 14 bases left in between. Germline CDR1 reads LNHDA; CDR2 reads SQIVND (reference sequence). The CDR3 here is CASRQGGRHNEQFF. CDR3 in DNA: TGTGCCAGTAGGCAGGGCGGTCGGCACAATGAGCAGTTCTTC.

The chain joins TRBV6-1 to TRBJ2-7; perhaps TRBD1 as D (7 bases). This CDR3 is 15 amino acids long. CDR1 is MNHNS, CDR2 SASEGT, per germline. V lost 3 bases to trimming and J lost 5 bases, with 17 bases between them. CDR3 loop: CASSEEGQYEDEQYF. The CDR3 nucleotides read TGTGCCAGCAGTGAGGAGGGACAGTATGAGGACGAGCAGTACTTC.

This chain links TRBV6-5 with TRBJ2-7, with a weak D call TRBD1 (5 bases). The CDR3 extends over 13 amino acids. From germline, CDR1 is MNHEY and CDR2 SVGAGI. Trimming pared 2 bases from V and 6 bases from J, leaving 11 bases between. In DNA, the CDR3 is TGTGCCAGCAGTTACACCAGGGAACCCGAGCAGTACTTC. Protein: CASSYTREPEQYF.

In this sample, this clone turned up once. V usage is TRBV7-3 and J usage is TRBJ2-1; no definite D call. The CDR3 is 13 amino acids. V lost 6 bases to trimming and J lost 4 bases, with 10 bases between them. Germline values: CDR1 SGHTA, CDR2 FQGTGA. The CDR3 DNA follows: TGTGCCAGCAGTCGTACTCAATACAATGAGCAGTTCTTC. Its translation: CASSRTQYNEQFF.

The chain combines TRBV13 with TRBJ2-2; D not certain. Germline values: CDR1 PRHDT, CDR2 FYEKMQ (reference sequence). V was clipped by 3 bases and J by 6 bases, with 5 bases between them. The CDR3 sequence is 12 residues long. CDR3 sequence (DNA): TGTGCCAGCAGCTTTGTAGCCGGGGAGCTGTTTTTT. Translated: CASSFVAGELFF.

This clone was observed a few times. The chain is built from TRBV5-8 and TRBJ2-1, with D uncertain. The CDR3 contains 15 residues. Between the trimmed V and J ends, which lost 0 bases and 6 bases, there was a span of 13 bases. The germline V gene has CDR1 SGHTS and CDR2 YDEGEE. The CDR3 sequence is CASSLAKIISNEQFF. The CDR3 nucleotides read TGTGCCAGCAGCTTGGCGAAAATTATCAGCAATGAGCAGTTCTTC. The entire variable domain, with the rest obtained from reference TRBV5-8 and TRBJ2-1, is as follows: EAGVTQSPTHLIKTRGQQATLRCSPISGHTSVYWYQQALGLGLQFLLWYDEGEERNRGNFPPRFSGRQFPNYSSELNVNALELEDSALYLCASSLAKIISNEQFFGPGTRLTVL.

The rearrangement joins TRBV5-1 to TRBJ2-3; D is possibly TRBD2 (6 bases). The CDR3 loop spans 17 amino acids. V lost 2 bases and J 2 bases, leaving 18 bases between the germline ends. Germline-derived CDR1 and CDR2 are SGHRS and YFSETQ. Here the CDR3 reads CASSFDKWGVDTDTQYF. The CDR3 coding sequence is TGCGCCAGCAGCTTTGACAAATGGGGGGTGGACACAGATACGCAGTATTTT.

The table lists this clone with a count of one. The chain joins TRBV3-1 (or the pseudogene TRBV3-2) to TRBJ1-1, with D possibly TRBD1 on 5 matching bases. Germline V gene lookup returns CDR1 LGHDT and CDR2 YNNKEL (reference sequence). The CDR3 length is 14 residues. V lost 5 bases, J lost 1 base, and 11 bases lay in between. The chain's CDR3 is CASSKGAGNTEAFF. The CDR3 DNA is TGTGCCAGCAGCAAAGGGGCAGGGAACACTGAAGCTTTCTTT.

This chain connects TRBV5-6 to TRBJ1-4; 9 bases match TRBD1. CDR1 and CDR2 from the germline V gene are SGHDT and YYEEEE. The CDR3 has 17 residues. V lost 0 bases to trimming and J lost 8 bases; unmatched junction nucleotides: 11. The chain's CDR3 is CASSLVGATGGGEKLFF. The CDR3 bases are TGTGCCAGCAGCTTGGTCGGGGCCACAGGGGGCGGCGAAAAACTGTTTTTT.

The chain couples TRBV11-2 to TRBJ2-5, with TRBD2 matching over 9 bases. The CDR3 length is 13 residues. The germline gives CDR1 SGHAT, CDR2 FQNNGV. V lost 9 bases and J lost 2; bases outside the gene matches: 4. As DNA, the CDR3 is TGTGCCAGGAGCGGACTAGCGCAAGAGACCCAGTACTTC. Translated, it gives CARSGLAQETQYF.

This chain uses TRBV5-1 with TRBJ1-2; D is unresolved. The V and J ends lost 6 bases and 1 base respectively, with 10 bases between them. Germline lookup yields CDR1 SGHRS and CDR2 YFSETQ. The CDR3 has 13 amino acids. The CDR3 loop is CASTEHYNYGYTF. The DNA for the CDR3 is TGCGCCAGCACGGAACACTATAACTATGGCTACACCTTC.

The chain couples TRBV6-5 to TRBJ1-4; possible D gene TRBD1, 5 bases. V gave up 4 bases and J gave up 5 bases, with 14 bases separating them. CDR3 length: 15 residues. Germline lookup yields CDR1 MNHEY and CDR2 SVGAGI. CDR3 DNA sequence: TGTGCCAGCAGTTTGGACGGGCGGGGGAATGAAAAACTGTTTTTT. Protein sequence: CASSLDGRGNEKLFF.